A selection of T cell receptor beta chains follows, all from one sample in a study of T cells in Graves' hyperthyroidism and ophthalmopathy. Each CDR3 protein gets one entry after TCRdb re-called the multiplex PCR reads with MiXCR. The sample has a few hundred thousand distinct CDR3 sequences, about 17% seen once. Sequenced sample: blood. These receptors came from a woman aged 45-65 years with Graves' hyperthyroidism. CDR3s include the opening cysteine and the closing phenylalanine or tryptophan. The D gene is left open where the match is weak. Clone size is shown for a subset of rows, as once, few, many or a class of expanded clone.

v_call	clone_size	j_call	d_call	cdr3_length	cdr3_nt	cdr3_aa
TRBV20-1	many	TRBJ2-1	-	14	TGCAGTGCTAGAGACAGGACCTCCTACAATGAGCAGTTCTTC	CSARDRTSYNEQFF
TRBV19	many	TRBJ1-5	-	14	TGTGCCAGTAGTATAGGTCAGAGCAATCAGCCCCAGCATTTT	CASSIGQSNQPQHF
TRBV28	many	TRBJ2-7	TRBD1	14	TGTGCCAGCAGTTTGGGACAGGGCATCTACGAGCAGTACTTC	CASSLGQGIYEQYF
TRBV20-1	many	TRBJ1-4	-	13	TGCAGTGCTGGCTTGAGGCAGGGGGAAAAACTGTTTTTT	CSAGLRQGEKLFF
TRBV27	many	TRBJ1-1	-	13	TGTGCCAGCAGTTATCGGGTATACACTGAAGCTTTCTTT	CASSYRVYTEAFF
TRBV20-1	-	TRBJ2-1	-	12	TGCAGTGCTAGAACGGAGTACAATGAGCAGTTCTTC	CSARTEYNEQFF
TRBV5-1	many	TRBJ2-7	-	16	TGCGCCAGCAGCTTGGCATTAAAGGGTGATCTTTACGAGCAGTACTTC	CASSLALKGDLYEQYF
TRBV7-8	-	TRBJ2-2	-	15	TGTGCCAGCAGCTTAAGCGGAGCCAACACCGGGGAGCTGTTTTTT	CASSLSGANTGELFF
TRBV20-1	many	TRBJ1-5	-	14	TGCAGTGCTAGCACGCAGGGGTATGGGCAGCCCCAGCATTTT	CSASTQGYGQPQHF
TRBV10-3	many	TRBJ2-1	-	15	TGTGCCATCAGTGAGTCTGCTAGCTCCTACAATGAGCAGTTCTTC	CAISESASSYNEQFF
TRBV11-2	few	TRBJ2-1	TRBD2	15	TGTGCCAGCAGCTTTAACGCGGGAGCGAGATATGAGCAGTTCTTC	CASSFNAGARYEQFF
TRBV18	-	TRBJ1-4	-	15	TGTGCCAGCTCACCACAGGGGCCAACTAATGAAAAACTGTTTTTT	CASSPQGPTNEKLFF
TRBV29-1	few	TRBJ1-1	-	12	TGCAGCGTTCAGGGAGGACGCGCTGAAGCTTTCTTT	CSVQGGRAEAFF
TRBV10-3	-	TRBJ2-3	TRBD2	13	TGTGCTATAGCGGGTACTAGCACAGATACGCAGTATTTT	CAIAGTSTDTQYF
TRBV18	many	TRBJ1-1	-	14	TGTGCCAGCTCACCACAACTGGACACGGGTGAAGCTTTCTTT	CASSPQLDTGEAFF
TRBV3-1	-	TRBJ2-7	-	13	TGTGCCAGCAGCCAACATACAGGGCACGAGCAGTACTTC	CASSQHTGHEQYF
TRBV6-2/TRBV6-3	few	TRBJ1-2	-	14	TGTGCCAGCAGTTACTGGCAGGGTGAGGACGGCTACACCTTC	CASSYWQGEDGYTF
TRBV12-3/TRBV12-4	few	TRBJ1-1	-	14	TGTGCCAGCAGTACCCGCCGAGGGGCGGCTGAAGCTTTCTTT	CASSTRRGAAEAFF
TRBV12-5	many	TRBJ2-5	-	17	TGTGCTAGTGGTTTGGTACTTCCAGGGGGGATCTTGGAGACCCAGTACTTC	CASGLVLPGGILETQYF
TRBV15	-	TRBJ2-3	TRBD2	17	TGTGCCACCAGCAGAGGGGGACTAGCGGATAGCACAGATACGCAGTATTTT	CATSRGGLADSTDTQYF
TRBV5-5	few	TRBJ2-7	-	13	TGTGCCAAGCGGGGCACAGGGGACGACGAGCAGTACTTC	CAKRGTGDDEQYF
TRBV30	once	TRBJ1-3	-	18	TGTGCCTGGAGTGCCCTCCAGGTGCTCGGAAGCTCTGGAAACACCATATATTTT	CAWSALQVLGSSGNTIYF
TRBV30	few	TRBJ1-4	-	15	TGTGCCTGGGGGCAGTTTGGTCCCGCTAATGAAAAACTGTTTTTT	CAWGQFGPANEKLFF
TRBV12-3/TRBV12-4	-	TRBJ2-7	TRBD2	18	TGTGCCAGCAGTCCAGCCGGGACTAGCGGGCATAATTCCTACGAGCAGTACTTC	CASSPAGTSGHNSYEQYF
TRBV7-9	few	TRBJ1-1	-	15	TGTGCCAGCAGCCCCCAACTGAGGGGTGGCACTGAAGCTTTCTTT	CASSPQLRGGTEAFF
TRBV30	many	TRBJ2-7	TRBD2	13	TGTGCCTGGAGTGGGGGACTAGTCTACGAGCAGTACTTC	CAWSGGLVYEQYF
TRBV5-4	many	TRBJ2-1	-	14	TGTGCCAGCAGCTTGGCGGGGCCAAACAATGAGCAGTTCTTC	CASSLAGPNNEQFF
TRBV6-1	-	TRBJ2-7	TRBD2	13	TGTGCCAGCTCTCCTAGCGGGAAGGATGAGCAGTACTTC	CASSPSGKDEQYF
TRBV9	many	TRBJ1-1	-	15	TGTGCCAGCAGCGTAGGTCGACAGAGGAACACTGAAGCTTTCTTT	CASSVGRQRNTEAFF
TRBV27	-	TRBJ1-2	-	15	TGTGCCAGCAGTTCCCAACCCGGGGCTAACTATGGCTACACCTTC	CASSSQPGANYGYTF
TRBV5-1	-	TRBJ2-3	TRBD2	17	TGCGCCAGCAGCACTCCATGGACTAGCGGAAACACAGATACGCAGTATTTT	CASSTPWTSGNTDTQYF
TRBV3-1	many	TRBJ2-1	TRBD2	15	TGTGCCAGCAGCCAAGATACCGAGCGGGGTAATGAGCAGTTCTTC	CASSQDTERGNEQFF
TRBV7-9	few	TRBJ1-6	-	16	TGTGCCAGCAGCTTTTACCGGGACCGGTATAATTCACCCCTCCACTTT	CASSFYRDRYNSPLHF
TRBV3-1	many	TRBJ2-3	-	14	TGTGCCAGCAGCCACGGGCAGTCCACAGATACGCAGTATTTT	CASSHGQSTDTQYF
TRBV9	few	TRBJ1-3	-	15	TGTGCCAGCAGCGTACAGAGCAGCTCTGGAAACACCATATATTTT	CASSVQSSSGNTIYF
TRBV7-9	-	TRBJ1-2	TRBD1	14	TGTGCCAGCAGCCTGGGACAGCATAACTATGGCTACACCTTC	CASSLGQHNYGYTF
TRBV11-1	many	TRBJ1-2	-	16	TGTGCCAACAGCTTACCAAGGACGTCGAGTAACTATGGCTACACCTTC	CANSLPRTSSNYGYTF
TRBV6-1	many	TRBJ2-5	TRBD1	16	TGTGCCAGCAGTGAAGCGAGGACAGGGGGGTTAGAGACCCAGTACTTC	CASSEARTGGLETQYF
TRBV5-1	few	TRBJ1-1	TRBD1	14	TGCGCCAGCAGGGGACAGACCCTGAACACTGAAGCTTTCTTT	CASRGQTLNTEAFF
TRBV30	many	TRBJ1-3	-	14	TGTGCCTGGAGCCCCCCGCCCTCTGGAAACACCATATATTTT	CAWSPPPSGNTIYF